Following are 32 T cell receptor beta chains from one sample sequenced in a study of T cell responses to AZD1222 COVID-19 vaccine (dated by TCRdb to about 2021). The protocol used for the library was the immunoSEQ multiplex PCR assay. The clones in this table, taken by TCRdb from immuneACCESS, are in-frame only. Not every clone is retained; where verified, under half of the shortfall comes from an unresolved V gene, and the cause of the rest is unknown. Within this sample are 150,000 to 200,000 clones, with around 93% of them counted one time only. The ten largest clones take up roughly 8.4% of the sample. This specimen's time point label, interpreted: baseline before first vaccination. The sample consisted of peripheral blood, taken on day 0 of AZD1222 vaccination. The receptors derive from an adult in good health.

DNA for the CDR3: TGTGCCAGCACTCGGGACAGGGACACCGGGGAGCTGTTTTTT. Translated: CASTRDRDTGELFF. The chain couples TRBV2 to TRBJ2-2, with 9 bases that match TRBD1. CDR1 and CDR2 from the germline V gene are SNHLY and FYNNEI. With V trimmed by 7 bases and J by 3 bases, 3 bases remained unmatched. This CDR3 spans 14 amino acids.

Here the CDR3 DNA reads TGCGCCAGCAGTGACTCGGACAGGGGGCGTTTCACCGGGGAGCTGTTTTTT. Amino acids: CASSDSDRGRFTGELFF. J is TRBJ2-2 and V is TRBV10-1, with 11 bases matching TRBD1. The trim removed 3 bases at V and 4 bases at J, leaving 7 bases unmatched. Germline assignment: CDR1 WNHNN and CDR2 SYGVQD (reference sequence). CDR3 length: 17 amino acids.

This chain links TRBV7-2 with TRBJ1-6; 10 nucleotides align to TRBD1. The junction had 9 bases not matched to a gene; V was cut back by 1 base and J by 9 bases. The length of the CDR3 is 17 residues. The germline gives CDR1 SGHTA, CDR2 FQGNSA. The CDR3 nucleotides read TGTGCCAGCAGCTTAGAGACAGGGGGCGCCCAATCTTCACCCCTCCACTTT. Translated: CASSLETGGAQSSPLHF.

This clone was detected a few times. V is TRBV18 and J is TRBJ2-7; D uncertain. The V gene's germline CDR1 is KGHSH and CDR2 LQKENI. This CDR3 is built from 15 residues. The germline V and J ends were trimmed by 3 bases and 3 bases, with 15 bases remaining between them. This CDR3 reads CASSPGFGLNYEQYF. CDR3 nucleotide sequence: TGTGCCAGCTCACCGGGGTTCGGGCTAAACTACGAGCAGTACTTC.

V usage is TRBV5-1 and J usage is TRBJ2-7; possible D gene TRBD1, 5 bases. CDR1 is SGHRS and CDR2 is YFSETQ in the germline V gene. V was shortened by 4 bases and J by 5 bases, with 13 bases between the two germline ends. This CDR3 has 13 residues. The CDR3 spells CASSPRQYHEQYF. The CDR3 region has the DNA TGCGCCAGCAGCCCTCGACAGTACCACGAGCAGTACTTC. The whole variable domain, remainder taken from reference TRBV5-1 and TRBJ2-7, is KAGVTQTPRYLIKTRGQQVTLSCSPISGHRSVSWYQQTPGQGLQFLFEYFSETQRNKGNFPGRFSGRQFSNSRSEMNVSTLELGDSALYLCASSPRQYHEQYFGPGTRLTVT.

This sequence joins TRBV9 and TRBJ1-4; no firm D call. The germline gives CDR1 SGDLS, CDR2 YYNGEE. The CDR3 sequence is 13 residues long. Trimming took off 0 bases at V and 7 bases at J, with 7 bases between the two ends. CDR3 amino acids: CASSVGQREKLFF. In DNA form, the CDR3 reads TGTGCCAGCAGCGTAGGACAACGTGAAAAACTGTTTTTT.

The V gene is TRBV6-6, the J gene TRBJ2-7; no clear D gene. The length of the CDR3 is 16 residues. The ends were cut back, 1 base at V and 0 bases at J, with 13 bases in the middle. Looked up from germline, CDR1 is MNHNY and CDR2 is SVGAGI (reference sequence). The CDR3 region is CASSYYLGQPSYEQYF. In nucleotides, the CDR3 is TGTGCCAGCAGTTACTATTTAGGTCAGCCCTCCTACGAGCAGTACTTC.

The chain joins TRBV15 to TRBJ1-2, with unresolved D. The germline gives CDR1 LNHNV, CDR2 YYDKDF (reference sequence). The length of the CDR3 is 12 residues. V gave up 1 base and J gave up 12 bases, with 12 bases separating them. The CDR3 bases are TGTGCCACCAGCAGAGGAGGCCGGGAGCACACCTTC. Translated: CATSRGGREHTF.

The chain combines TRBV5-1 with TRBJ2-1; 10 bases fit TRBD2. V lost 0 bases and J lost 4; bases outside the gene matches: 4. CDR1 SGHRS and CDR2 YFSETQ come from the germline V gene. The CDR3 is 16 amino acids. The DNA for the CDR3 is TGCGCCAGCAGCTTGGCCGGGACTAGCGTTTACAATGAGCAGTTCTTC. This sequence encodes CASSLAGTSVYNEQFF.

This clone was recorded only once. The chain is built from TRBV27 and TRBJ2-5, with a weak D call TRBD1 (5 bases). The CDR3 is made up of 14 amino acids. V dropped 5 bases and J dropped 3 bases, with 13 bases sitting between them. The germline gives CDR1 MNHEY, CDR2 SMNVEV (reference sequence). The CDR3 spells CASSITPGKETQYF. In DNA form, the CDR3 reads TGTGCCAGCAGTATCACGCCAGGGAAAGAGACCCAGTACTTC.

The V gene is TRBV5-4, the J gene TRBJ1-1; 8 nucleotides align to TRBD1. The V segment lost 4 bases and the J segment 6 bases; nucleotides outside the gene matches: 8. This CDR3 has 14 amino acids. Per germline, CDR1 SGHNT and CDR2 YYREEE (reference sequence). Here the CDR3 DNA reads TGTGCCAGCAGCCTGACAGGGGCGACCGCTGAAGCTTTCTTT. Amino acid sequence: CASSLTGATAEAFF.

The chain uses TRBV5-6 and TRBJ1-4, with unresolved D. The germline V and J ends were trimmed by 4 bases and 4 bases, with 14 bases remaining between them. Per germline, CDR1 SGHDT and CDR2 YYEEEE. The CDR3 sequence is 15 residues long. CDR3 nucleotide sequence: TGTGCCAGCAGCCGTGGACCAAACCATAATGAAAAACTGTTTTTT. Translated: CASSRGPNHNEKLFF.

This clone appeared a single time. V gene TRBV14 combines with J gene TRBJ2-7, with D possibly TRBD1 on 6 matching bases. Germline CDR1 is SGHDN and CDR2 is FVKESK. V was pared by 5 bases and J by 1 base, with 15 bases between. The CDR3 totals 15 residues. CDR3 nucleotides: TGTGCCAGCAGCTCGGCCAGGGGTCCTTCCTACGAGCAGTACTTC. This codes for CASSSARGPSYEQYF.

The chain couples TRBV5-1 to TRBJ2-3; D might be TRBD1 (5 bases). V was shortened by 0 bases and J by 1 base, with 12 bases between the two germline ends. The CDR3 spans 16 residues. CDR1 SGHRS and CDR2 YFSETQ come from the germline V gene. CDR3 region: CASSLGGPVGTDTQYF. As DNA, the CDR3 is TGCGCCAGCAGCTTGGGGGGCCCGGTGGGCACAGATACGCAGTATTTT.

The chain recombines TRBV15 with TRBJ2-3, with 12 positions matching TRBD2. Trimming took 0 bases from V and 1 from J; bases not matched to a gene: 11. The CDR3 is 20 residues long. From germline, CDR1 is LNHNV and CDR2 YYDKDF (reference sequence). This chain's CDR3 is CATSRDLASGRAGGTDTQYF. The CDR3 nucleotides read TGTGCCACCAGCAGAGATTTAGCTAGCGGGAGGGCCGGGGGCACAGATACGCAGTATTTT.

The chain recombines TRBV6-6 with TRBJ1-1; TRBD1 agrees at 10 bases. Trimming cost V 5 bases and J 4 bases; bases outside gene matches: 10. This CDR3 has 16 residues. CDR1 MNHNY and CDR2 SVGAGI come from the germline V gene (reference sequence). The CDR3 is CASSTRDRGIGTEAFF. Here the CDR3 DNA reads TGTGCCAGCAGTACCCGGGACAGGGGAATCGGCACTGAAGCTTTCTTT.

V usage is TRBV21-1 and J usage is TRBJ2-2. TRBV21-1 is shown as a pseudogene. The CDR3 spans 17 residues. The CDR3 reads CASSKRRGRTNTGELFF. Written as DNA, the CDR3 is TGTGCCAGCAGCAAAAGGAGGGGGAGGACGAACACCGGGGAGCTGTTTTTT.

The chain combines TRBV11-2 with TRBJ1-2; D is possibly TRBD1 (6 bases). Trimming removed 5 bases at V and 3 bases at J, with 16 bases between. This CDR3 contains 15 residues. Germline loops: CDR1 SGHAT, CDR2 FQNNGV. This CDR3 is CASSPGQTGHYGYTF. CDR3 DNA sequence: TGTGCCAGCAGCCCAGGACAGACCGGACACTATGGCTACACCTTC.

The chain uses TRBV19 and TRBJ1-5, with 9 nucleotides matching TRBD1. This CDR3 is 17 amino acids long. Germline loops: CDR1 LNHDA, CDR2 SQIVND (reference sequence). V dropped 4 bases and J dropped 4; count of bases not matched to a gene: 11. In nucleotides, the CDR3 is TGTGCCAGTAGTAAAGCCGGGACAGGGACTAAAAATCAGCCCCAGCATTTT. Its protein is CASSKAGTGTKNQPQHF. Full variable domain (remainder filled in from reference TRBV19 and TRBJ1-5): DGGITQSPKYLFRKEGQNVTLSCEQNLNHDAMYWYRQDPGQGLRLIYYSQIVNDFQKGDIAEGYSVSREKKESFPLTVTSAQKNPTAFYLCASSKAGTGTKNQPQHFGDGTRLSIL.

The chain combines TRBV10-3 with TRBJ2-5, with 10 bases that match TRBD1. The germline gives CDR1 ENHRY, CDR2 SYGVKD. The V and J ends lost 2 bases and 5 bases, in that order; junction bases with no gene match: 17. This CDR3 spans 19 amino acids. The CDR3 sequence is CAISERTGGALTRSETQYF. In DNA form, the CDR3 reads TGTGCCATCAGTGAGCGGACAGGGGGAGCCCTGACTAGATCCGAGACCCAGTACTTC.

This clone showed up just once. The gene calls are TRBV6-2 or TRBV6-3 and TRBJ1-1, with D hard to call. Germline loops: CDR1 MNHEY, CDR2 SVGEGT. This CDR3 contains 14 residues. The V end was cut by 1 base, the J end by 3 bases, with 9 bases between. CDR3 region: CASSYLRPDTEAFF. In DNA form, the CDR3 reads TGTGCCAGCAGTTACTTGCGTCCGGACACTGAAGCTTTCTTT.

The CDR3 coding sequence is TGTGCCAGCAGTTTGGGCGGAGTCGCGCGAGAGACCCAGTACTTC. Translating gives CASSLGGVARETQYF. The rearrangement joins TRBV28 to TRBJ2-5; D remains unclear. The CDR3 sequence is 15 residues long. Trimming shortened V by 3 bases and J by 4 bases, and 15 bases separated the two germline ends. Germline CDR1 and CDR2: MDHEN and SYDVKM.

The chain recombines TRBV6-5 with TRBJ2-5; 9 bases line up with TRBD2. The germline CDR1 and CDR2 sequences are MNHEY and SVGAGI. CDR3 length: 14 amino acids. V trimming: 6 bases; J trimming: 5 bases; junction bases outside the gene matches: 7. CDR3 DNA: TGTGCCAGCAGGCTAGCGGGGACCCGGGAGACCCAGTACTTC. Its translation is CASRLAGTRETQYF.

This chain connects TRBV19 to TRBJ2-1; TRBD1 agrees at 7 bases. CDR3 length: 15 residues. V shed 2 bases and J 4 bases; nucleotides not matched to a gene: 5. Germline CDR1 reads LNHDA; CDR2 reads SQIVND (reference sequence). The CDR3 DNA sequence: TGTGCCAGTAGTATATTAACAGGGGCGTACAATGAGCAGTTCTTC. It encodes CASSILTGAYNEQFF.

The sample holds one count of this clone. For the CDR3, the DNA is TGTGCCAGCAGCCAACTTGGGGGCGGCACAGATACGCAGTATTTT. Translating gives CASSQLGGGTDTQYF. V usage is TRBV14 and J usage is TRBJ2-3; the D gene is possibly TRBD1 (6 bases). V gave up 2 bases and J gave up 1 base, with 10 bases separating them. The CDR3 has 15 amino acids. Per the germline V gene, CDR1 is SGHDN and CDR2 is FVKESK.

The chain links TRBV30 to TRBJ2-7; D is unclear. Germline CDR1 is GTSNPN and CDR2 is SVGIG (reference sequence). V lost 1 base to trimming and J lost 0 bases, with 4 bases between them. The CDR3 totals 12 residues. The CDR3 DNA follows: TGTGCCTGGAGTGCAGGCTCCTACGAGCAGTACTTC. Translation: CAWSAGSYEQYF.

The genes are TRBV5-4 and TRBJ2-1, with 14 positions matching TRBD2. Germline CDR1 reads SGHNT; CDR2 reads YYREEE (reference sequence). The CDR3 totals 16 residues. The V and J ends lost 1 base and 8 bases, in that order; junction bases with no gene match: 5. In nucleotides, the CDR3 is TGTGCCAGCAGCTTGTTTGGACTAGCGGGAGGTTATGAGCAGTTCTTC. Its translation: CASSLFGLAGGYEQFF.

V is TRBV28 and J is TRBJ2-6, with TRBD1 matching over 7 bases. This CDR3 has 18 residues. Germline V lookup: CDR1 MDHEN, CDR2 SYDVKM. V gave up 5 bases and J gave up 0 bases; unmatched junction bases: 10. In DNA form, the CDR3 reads TGTGCCAGCAGTACCTGGGACAGCCGAACCTCTGGGGCCAACGTCCTGACTTTC. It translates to CASSTWDSRTSGANVLTF.

The CDR3 DNA is TGTGCCAGCAGTTTATTCAGCACAGATACGCAGTATTTT. Protein sequence: CASSLFSTDTQYF. The V call is TRBV27, the J call TRBJ2-3; D ambiguous. CDR1 is MNHEY, CDR2 SMNVEV, per germline (reference sequence). This CDR3 is built from 13 residues. Trimming removed 1 base at V and 0 bases at J, with 2 bases between.

The CDR3 DNA follows: TGTGCCAGCGCGGGAGTGGGTCTCAATGAGCAGTTCTTC. It translates to CASAGVGLNEQFF. The chain joins TRBV25-1 to TRBJ2-1; 7 nucleotides agree with TRBD2. This CDR3 spans 13 amino acids. The V gene end was trimmed by 8 bases and the J gene end by 6 bases; junction bases not matched to a gene: 7. Germline lookup yields CDR1 MGHDK and CDR2 SYGVNS.

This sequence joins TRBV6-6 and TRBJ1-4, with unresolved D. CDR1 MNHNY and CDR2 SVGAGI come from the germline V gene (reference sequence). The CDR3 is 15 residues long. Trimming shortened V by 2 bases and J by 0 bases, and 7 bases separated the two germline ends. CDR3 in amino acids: CASSYHTSTNEKLFF. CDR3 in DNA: TGTGCCAGCAGTTACCATACCTCAACTAATGAAAAACTGTTTTTT.

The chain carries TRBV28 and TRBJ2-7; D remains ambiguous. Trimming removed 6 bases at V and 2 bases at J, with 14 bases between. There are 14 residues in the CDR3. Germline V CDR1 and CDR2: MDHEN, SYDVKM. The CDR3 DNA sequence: TGTGCCAGCAGGTCATCCGGCGGCACCTACGAGCAGTACTTC. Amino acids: CASRSSGGTYEQYF.